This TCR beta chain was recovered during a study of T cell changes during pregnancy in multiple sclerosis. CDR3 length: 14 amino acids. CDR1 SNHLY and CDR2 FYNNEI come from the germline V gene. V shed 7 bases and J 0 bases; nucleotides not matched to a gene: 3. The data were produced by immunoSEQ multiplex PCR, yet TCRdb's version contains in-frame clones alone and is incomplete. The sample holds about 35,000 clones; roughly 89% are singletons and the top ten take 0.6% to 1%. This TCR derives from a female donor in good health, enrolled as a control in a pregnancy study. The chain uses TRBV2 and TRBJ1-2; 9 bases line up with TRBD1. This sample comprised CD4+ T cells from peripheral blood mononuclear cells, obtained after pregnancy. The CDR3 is CASTGTGSNYGYTF. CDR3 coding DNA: TGTGCCAGCACTGGGACAGGGTCTAACTATGGCTACACCTTC.